This entry describes one TCR beta chain. Only one count was recorded for this clone. The clone's antigen remains unknown. No base qualities exist here, and no much larger clone lies one base off it. The CDR3 regions of human TCRbeta chains were analyzed by immunosequencing. Per the authors' processing: Repertoire TCRs were matched against a reference library of SARS-CoV-2-specific TCRs generated with the MIRA antigen-specificity platform. Breadth was defined as the fraction of unique TCRs that were SARS-CoV-2-associated. Depth was defined as the fraction of total T cells that were SARS-CoV-2-associated. Using the MIRA data, each spike-specific TCR was mapped to the spike region that the TCR reacts to and placed in a CD4 or CD8 class. Log10-transformed breadth and depth values were compared by one-way ANOVA with Sidak's multiple comparisons tests. The table comes from immuneACCESS by way of TCRdb, which keeps in-frame sequences with V and J called. Part of the clones is missing from these tables; in studies checked, under half for an unresolved V gene and the rest for unknown reasons. V and J calls and clone size are those listed in that table; D and trimming were worked out from the DNA. The sample yields some 150,000 clones; approximately 90% were counted once. The ten largest clones add up to roughly 4% of the sample.

CDR1 and CDR2, per the germline V gene, are KGHSH and LQKENI. Reading from cysteine to phenylalanine, the CDR3 counts 13 amino acids. Only the CDR3 DNA is retained, 39 bases long and in frame from the first base. V is shortened by 6 bases, J by 7 bases, and the region joining them spans 13 bases. This sample is part of a study of T cell responses to AZD1222 COVID-19 vaccine (TCRdb year 2021). The study in broad terms: A total of more than 230 trial participants underwent TCR sequencing, of whom approximately 210 received two doses of AZD1222 and 26 received two doses of the MenACWY control vaccine. Trial participants were enrolled into age subgroups of 18-55, 56-69 and 70-plus years, which contained approximately 150, 28 and 58 TCR-sequenced participants, respectively.

General study outcomes and caveats: CD4 TCRs associated with the vaccine covered the entire spike protein, and the dominant responses were in regions 160-218 and 743-854. Because no samples from the day 14 peak response were available, repertoires could be characterized only after the peak T cell response. Only 5 to 7 AZD1222 recipients were SARS-CoV-2 seropositive at baseline, limiting conclusions about previously exposed vaccinees. Participants were mostly white British, with more females than males. The authors suggested clonal diversity may have been underestimated. Nearly half of unique spike-specific TCRs reportedly recognized epitopes outside regions mutated in the B.1.351 and B.1.1.7 variants. After two AZD1222 doses, both the breadth and the depth of spike-specific TCRs were significantly higher than at day 0 and than in MenACWY recipients. In the small 56-69-year group, the increase in depth fell short of significance, most likely because of low power.

The sample's time point label is to be understood as: about 28 days (+/-7) after the second vaccine dose. Because spike-specific TCR depth and breadth did not differ between the two schedules, AZD1222 recipients who got a second dose at roughly 4 weeks were pooled with those who got a second dose at roughly 12 weeks. Samples from vaccinated people were obtained from the UK trials COV001 and COV002, which included a single-blind randomized controlled phase 2/3 trial of AZD1222 (ChAdOx1 nCoV-19) in healthy adults. Trial participant PBMC samples were collected at day 0 and day 28 after the second dose for TCRbeta chain sequencing.

Sequenced material: peripheral blood, taken 28 days after the second AZD1222 dose. This receptor chain uses TRBV18 and TRBJ1-3; no confident D gene assignment can be made. This TCR was recovered from an adult who received the AZD1222 COVID-19 vaccine. The CDR3 protein is CASSQGLQNTIYF. At the DNA level, the sequence is TGTGCCAGCTCCCAAGGATTACAGAACACCATATATTTT.